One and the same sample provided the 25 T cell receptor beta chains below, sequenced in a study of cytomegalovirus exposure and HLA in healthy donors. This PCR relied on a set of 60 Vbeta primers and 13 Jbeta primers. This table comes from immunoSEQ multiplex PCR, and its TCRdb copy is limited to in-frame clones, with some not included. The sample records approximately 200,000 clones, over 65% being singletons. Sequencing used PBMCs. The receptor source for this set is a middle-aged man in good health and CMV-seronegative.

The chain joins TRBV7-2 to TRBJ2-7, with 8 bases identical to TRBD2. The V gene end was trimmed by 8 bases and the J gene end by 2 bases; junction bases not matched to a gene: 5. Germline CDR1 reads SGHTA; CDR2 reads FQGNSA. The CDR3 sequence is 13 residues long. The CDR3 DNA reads TGTGCCAGCGGGCGCGGGGGGCCCTACGAGCAGTACTTC. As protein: CASGRGGPYEQYF.

The CDR3 reads CASRLTSGPYNEQFF. The CDR3 bases are TGTGCCAGCAGGTTGACTAGCGGGCCTTACAATGAGCAGTTCTTC. This chain connects TRBV27 to TRBJ2-1; 10 bases agree with TRBD2. There are 15 residues in the CDR3. After removal of 6 bases from V and 4 bases from J, the junction contained 6 bases not matched to a gene. Germline CDR1 and CDR2: MNHEY and SMNVEV (reference sequence).

CDR3 loop: CASSMTAGVVTGELFF. The CDR3 DNA reads as TGTGCCAGTAGTATGACAGCGGGAGTTGTCACCGGGGAGCTGTTTTTT. The chain couples TRBV19 to TRBJ2-2, with 8 bases matching TRBD2. Trimming cost V 3 bases and J 4 bases; bases outside gene matches: 7. The CDR3 has 16 residues. Per germline, CDR1 LNHDA and CDR2 SQIVND (reference sequence).

The CDR3 is CASSFPGSTDTQYF. CDR3 nucleotides: TGTGCCAGCAGCTTCCCAGGGAGCACAGATACGCAGTATTTT. The chain couples TRBV5-5 to TRBJ2-3; possible D gene TRBD1, 5 bases. Trimming took off 2 bases at V and 0 bases at J, with 7 bases between the two ends. The CDR3 extends over 14 amino acids. The V gene's germline CDR1 is SGHKS and CDR2 YYEKEE (reference sequence).

In DNA, the CDR3 is TGTGCCAGCAGCTCCCCTCTAGCGCCAGATACGCAGTATTTT. Translating gives CASSSPLAPDTQYF. The V call is TRBV7-9, the J call TRBJ2-3; maybe TRBD2 (6 bases). Germline CDR1 and CDR2: SEHNR and FQNEAQ (reference sequence). The CDR3 runs to 14 residues. Trimming removed 4 bases at V and 4 bases at J, with 12 bases between.

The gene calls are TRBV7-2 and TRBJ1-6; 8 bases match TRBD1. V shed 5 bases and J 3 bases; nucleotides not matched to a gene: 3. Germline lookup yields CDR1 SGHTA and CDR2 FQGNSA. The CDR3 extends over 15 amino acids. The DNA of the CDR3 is TGTGCCAGCAGCCCGGACAGGGTCTATAATTCACCCCTCCACTTT. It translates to CASSPDRVYNSPLHF.

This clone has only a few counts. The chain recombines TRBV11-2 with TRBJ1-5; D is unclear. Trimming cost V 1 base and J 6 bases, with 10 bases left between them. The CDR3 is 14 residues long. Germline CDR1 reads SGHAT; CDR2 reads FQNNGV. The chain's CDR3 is CASSLGRGGQPQHF. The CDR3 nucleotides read TGTGCCAGCAGCTTAGGGCGGGGTGGTCAGCCCCAGCATTTT.

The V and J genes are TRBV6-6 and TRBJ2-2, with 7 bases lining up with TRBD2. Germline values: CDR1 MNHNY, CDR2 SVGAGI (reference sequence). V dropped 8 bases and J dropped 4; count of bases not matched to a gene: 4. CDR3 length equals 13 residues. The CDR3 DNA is TGTGCCAGCTGCTTAGCGGGCACCGGGGAGCTGTTTTTT. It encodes CASCLAGTGELFF.

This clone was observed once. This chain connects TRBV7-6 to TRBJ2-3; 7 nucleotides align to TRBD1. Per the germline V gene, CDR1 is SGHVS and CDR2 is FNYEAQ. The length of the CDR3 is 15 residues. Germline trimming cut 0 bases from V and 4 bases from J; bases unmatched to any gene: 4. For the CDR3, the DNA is TGTGCCAGCAGCTTAGCCAGACAGGGCGCAGATACGCAGTATTTT. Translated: CASSLARQGADTQYF. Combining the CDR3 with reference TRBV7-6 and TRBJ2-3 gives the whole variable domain GAGVSQSPRYKVTKRGQDVALRCDPISGHVSLYWYRQALGQGPEFLTYFNYEAQQDKSGLPNDRFSAERPEGSISTLTIQRTEQRDSAMYRCASSLARQGADTQYFGPGTRLTVL.

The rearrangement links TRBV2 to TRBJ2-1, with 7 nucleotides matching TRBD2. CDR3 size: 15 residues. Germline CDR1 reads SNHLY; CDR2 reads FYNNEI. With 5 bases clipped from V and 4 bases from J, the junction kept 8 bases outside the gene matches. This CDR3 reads CASSPRAGRYNEQFF. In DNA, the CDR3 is TGTGCCAGCAGTCCTAGAGCGGGGAGATACAATGAGCAGTTCTTC.

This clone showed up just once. CDR3 sequence (DNA): TGTGCCAGCAGGGGACTAGCGGCGTACAATGAGCAGTTCTTC. The encoded protein is CASRGLAAYNEQFF. The J gene is TRBJ2-1, the V gene TRBV27; 11 bases line up with TRBD2. In germline, CDR1 is MNHEY, CDR2 SMNVEV (reference sequence). This CDR3 spans 14 amino acids. V dropped 6 bases and J dropped 4; count of bases not matched to a gene: 2.

This CDR3 reads CASSAHSGTGNEKLFF. DNA for the CDR3: TGTGCCAGCAGCGCCCACTCCGGGACAGGAAATGAAAAACTGTTTTTT. V usage is TRBV13 and J usage is TRBJ1-4; 8 positions agree with TRBD1. The length of the CDR3 is 16 residues. Losses at the gene ends were 5 bases for V and 5 bases for J; bases not matched to a gene: 10. CDR1 and CDR2 from the germline V gene are PRHDT and FYEKMQ (reference sequence).

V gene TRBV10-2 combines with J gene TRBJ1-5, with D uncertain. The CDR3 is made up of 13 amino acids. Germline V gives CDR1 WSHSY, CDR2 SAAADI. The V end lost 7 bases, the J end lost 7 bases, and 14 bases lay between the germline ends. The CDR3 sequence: CASKDPSGQPQHF. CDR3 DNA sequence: TGCGCCAGCAAAGATCCCTCGGGGCAGCCCCAGCATTTT.

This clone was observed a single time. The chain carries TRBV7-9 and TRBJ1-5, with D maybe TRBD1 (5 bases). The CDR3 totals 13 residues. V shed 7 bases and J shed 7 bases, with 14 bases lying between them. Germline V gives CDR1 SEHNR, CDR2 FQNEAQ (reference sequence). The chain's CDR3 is CASTRGGDQPQHF. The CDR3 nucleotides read TGTGCCAGCACCCGCGGGGGGGACCAGCCCCAGCATTTT.

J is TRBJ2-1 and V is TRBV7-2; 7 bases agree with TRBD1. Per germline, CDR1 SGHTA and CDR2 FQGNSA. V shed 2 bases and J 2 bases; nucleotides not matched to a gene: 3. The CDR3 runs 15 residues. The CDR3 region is CASSLLGGPYNEQFF. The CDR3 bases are TGTGCCAGCAGCTTACTAGGGGGCCCCTACAATGAGCAGTTCTTC.

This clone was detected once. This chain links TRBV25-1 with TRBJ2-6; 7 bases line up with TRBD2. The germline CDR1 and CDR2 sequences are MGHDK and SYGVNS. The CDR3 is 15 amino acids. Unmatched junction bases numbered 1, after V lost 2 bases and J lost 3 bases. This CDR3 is CASSEPGGGANVLTF. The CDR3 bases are TGTGCCAGCAGTGAACCGGGGGGTGGGGCCAACGTCCTGACTTTC.

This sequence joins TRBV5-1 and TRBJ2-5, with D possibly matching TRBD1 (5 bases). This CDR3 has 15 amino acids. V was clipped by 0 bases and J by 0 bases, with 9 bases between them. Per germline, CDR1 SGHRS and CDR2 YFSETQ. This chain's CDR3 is CASSLVKGYQETQYF. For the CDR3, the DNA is TGCGCCAGCAGCTTGGTAAAGGGGTACCAAGAGACCCAGTACTTC.

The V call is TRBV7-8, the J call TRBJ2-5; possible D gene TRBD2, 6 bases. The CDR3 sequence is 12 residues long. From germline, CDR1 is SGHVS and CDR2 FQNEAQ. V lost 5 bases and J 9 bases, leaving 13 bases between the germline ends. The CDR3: CASSIGGGAQYF. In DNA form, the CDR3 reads TGTGCCAGCAGCATCGGGGGAGGAGCCCAGTACTTC.

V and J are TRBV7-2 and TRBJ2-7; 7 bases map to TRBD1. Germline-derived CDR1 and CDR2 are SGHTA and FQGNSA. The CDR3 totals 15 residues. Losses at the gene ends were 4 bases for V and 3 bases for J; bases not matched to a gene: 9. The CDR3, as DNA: TGTGCCAGCAGCTCCACAGGGGCCCCCTACTACGAGCAGTACTTC. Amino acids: CASSSTGAPYYEQYF.

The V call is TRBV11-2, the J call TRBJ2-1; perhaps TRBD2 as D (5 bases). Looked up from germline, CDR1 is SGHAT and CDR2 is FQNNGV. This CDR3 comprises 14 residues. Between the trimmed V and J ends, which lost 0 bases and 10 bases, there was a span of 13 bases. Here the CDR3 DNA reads TGTGCCAGCAGCTTAGATCTCCCCGGGGTCGAGCAGTTCTTC. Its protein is CASSLDLPGVEQFF. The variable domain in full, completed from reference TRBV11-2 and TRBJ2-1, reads EAGVAQSPRYKIIEKRQSVAFWCNPISGHATLYWYQQILGQGPKLLIQFQNNGVVDDSQLPKDRFSAERLKGVDSTLKIQPAKLEDSAVYLCASSLDLPGVEQFFGPGTRLTVL.

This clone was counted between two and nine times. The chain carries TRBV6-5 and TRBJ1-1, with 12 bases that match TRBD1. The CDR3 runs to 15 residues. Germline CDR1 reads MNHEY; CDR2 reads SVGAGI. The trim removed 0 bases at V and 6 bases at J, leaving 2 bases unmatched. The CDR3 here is CASSYSGQGASEAFF. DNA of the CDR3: TGTGCCAGCAGTTACTCGGGACAGGGGGCTTCTGAAGCTTTCTTT.

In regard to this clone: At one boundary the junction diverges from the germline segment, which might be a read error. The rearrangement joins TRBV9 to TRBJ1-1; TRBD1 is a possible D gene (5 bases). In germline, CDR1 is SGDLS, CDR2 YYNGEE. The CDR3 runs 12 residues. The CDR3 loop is CASSVDGTEAFF. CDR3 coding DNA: TGTGCCAGCAGCGTAGATGGGACTGAGGCTTTCTTT.

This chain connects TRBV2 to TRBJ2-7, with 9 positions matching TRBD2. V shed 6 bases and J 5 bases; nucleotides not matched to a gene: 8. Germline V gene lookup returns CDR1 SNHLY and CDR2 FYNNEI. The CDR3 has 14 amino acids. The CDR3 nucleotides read TGTGCCAGCAGCCGGACTAGCGCCAAAAACGAGCAGTACTTC. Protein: CASSRTSAKNEQYF. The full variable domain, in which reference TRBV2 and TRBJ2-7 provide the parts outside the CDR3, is EPEVTQTPSHQVTQMGQEVILRCVPISNHLYFYWYRQILGQKVEFLVSFYNNEISEKSEIFDDQFSVERPDGSNFTLKIRSTKLEDSAMYFCASSRTSAKNEQYFGPGTRLTVT.

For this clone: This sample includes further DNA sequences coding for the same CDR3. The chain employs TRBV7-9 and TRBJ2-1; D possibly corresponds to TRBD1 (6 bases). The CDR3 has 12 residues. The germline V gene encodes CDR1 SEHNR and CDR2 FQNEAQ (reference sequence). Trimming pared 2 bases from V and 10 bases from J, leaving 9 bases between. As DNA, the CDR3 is TGTGCCAGCAGCTTACTAGGGGGAGAGCAGTTCTTC. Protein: CASSLLGGEQFF.

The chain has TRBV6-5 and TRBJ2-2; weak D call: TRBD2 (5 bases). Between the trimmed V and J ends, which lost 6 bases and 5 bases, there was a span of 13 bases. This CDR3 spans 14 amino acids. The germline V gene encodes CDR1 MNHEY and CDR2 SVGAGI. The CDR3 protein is CASRSSGGTGELFF. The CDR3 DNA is TGTGCCAGCAGATCTTCGGGCGGGACCGGGGAGCTGTTTTTT.